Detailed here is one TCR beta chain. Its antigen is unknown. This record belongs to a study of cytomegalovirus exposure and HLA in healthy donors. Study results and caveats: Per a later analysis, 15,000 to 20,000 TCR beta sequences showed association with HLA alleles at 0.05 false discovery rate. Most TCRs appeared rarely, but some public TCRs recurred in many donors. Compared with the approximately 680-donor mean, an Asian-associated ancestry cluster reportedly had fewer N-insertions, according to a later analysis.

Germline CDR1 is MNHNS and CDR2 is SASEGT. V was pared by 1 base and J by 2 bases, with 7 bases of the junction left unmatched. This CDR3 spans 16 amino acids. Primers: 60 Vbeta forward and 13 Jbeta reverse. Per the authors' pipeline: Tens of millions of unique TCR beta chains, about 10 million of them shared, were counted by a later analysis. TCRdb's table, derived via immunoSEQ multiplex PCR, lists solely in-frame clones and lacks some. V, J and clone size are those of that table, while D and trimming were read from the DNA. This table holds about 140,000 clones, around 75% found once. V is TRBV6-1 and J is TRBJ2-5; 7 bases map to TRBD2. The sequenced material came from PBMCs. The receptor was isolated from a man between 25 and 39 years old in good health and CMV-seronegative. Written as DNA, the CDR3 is TGTGCCAGCAGTGAAGAGGTAGCGGGCGTACAAGAGACCCAGTACTTC. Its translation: CASSEEVAGVQETQYF.